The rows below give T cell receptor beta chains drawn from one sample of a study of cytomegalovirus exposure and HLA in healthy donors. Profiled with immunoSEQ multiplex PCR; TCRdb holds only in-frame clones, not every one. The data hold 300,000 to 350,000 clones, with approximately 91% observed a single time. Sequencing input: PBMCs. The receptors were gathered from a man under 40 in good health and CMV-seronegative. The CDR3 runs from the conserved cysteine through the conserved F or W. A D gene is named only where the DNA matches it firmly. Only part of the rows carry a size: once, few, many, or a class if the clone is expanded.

CASKTGRTGNTIYF,TGTGCCAGCAAGACAGGGAGGACTGGAAACACCATATATTTT,-,TRBJ1-3,TRBD1,14,TRBV2
CASSLIERDYEQYF,TGTGCCAGCAGCTTAATCGAGAGGGATTACGAGCAGTACTTC,few,TRBJ2-7,-,14,TRBV11-2
CASSPQRTANSTYGYTF,TGTGCCAGCAGCCCTCAACGGACAGCCAACTCAACCTATGGCTACACCTTC,-,TRBJ1-2,-,17,TRBV7-2
CASSSQNFWTDTQYF,TGTGCCAGCAGCTCACAGAATTTTTGGACAGATACGCAGTATTTT,-,TRBJ2-3,-,15,TRBV5-6
CASSEASPPYEQYF,TGTGCCAGCAGTGAAGCGTCCCCTCCCTACGAGCAGTACTTC,-,TRBJ2-7,-,14,TRBV6-1
CATSRDLGMVYSPASNYGYTF,TGTGCCACCAGCAGAGATCTTGGTATGGTTTACAGCCCCGCATCTAACTATGGCTACACCTTC,-,TRBJ1-2,-,21,TRBV15
CATSSYGTSYEQYF,TGTGCCACCAGCAGTTACGGGACATCCTACGAGCAGTACTTC,-,TRBJ2-7,-,14,TRBV15
CASSQEDYHTHTQYF,TGCGCCAGCAGCCAGGAGGACTATCACACGCATACGCAGTATTTT,-,TRBJ2-3,-,15,TRBV4-1
CASSGSYTEAFF,TGTGCCAGCAGCGGGAGTTACACTGAAGCTTTCTTT,-,TRBJ1-1,-,12,TRBV6-6
CASRTSGDTGELFF,TGTGCCAGCAGAACTAGCGGGGACACCGGGGAGCTGTTTTTT,-,TRBJ2-2,TRBD2,14,TRBV6-5
CASTSGGGVNEQFF,TGTGCCAGCACCTCCGGCGGGGGAGTAAATGAGCAGTTCTTC,-,TRBJ2-1,TRBD2,14,TRBV6-4
CASSQPGTSGGTDTQYF,TGTGCCAGCAGCCAACCCGGGACTAGCGGGGGCACAGATACGCAGTATTTT,-,TRBJ2-3,TRBD2,17,TRBV4-2
CASGLVGAGYGYTF,TGTGCTAGTGGTTTGGTAGGGGCAGGCTATGGCTACACCTTC,-,TRBJ1-2,-,14,TRBV12-5
CASTLGQANYGYTF,TGTGCCAGCACTCTGGGGCAGGCCAACTATGGCTACACCTTC,-,TRBJ1-2,-,14,TRBV2
CASSPLTGGAVYGYTF,TGTGCCAGTAGTCCCTTGACAGGGGGCGCGGTCTATGGCTACACCTTC,-,TRBJ1-2,TRBD1,16,TRBV19
CASGLAGGSTDTQYF,TGTGCCAGCGGTCTAGCGGGGGGGAGCACAGATACGCAGTATTTT,-,TRBJ2-3,TRBD2,15,TRBV5-6
CASSEDSYQPQHF,TGTGCCAGCAGTGAAGACAGTTATCAGCCCCAGCATTTT,-,TRBJ1-5,-,13,TRBV6-1
CASTGVTVSYEQYF,TGTGCCAGCACGGGGGTGACAGTTTCCTACGAGCAGTACTTC,-,TRBJ2-7,-,14,TRBV7-7
CASSVEGGEYWETQYF,TGTGCCAGCAGCGTAGAAGGGGGCGAGTATTGGGAGACCCAGTACTTC,-,TRBJ2-5,TRBD1,16,TRBV9
CASSQGAGTGRETQYF,TGCGCCAGCAGCCAAGGGGCCGGGACAGGGCGGGAGACCCAGTACTTC,-,TRBJ2-5,TRBD1,16,TRBV4-3
CASGQTDGYTF,TGTGCCAGCGGACAGACCGACGGCTACACCTTC,-,TRBJ1-2,-,11,TRBV6-4
CASSSGHFEQYF,TGTGCCAGCAGCTCGGGACATTTCGAGCAGTACTTC,-,TRBJ2-7,-,12,TRBV5-6
CASSNSLAGKETQYF,TGTGCCAGCAGCAACTCACTAGCGGGGAAAGAGACCCAGTACTTC,-,TRBJ2-5,TRBD2,15,TRBV28
CASRTGTVYGYTF,TGTGCCAGCAGGACCGGGACAGTCTATGGCTACACCTTC,-,TRBJ1-2,TRBD1,13,TRBV2
CASSFFELNTGELFF,TGTGCCAGCAGCTTCTTCGAACTGAACACCGGGGAGCTGTTTTTT,-,TRBJ2-2,-,15,TRBV7-2
CASSLVDSPYEQYF,TGTGCCAGCAGCTTAGTCGACAGCCCCTACGAGCAGTACTTC,-,TRBJ2-7,-,14,TRBV7-9
CASSVDSGGNTIYF,TGTGCCAGCAGCGTCGACAGTGGGGGAAACACCATATATTTT,-,TRBJ1-3,-,14,TRBV7-2
CASSVDGGPSTDTQYF,TGTGCCAGCAGCGTAGACGGCGGGCCTAGCACAGATACGCAGTATTTT,-,TRBJ2-3,-,16,TRBV9
CASSLAGGNQPQHF,TGTGCCAGCAGTTTAGCGGGGGGCAATCAGCCCCAGCATTTT,-,TRBJ1-5,-,14,TRBV27
CASSLVPGTGSFNEKLFF,TGTGCCAGCAGCTTGGTACCCGGGACAGGATCTTTTAATGAAAAACTGTTTTTT,once,TRBJ1-4,TRBD1,18,TRBV5-6
CASSLDRVAYEQYF,TGTGCCAGCAGTCTTGACAGGGTGGCCTACGAGCAGTACTTC,-,TRBJ2-7,TRBD1,14,TRBV6-5